The clone carrying this TCR beta chain has only one observation. Its specificity is unknown. Sequencing was performed with immunoSEQ multiplex PCR; in TCRdb, only in-frame clones are kept and a portion is missing. Of approximately 2.5 million clones in the sample, around nine tenths were seen once. V lost 5 bases and J 0 bases, leaving 10 bases between the germline ends. The CDR3 runs 14 residues. Germline V gene lookup returns CDR1 SGHTA and CDR2 FQGNSA. This sample was included in a study of shared clonotypes between healthy human individuals. Study-level points and caveats: As a rule, naive subsets had a larger estimated richness than memory subsets.

This chain joins TRBV7-2 and TRBJ1-1, with D possibly TRBD1 on 6 matching bases. The sequencing input was naive CD4+ T cells sorted from blood. Subset noted: CD45RA+ positively selected. The sequence was obtained from a man between 18 and 29 years old in good health. The CDR3 reads CASSPRDMNTEAFF. As DNA, the CDR3 is TGTGCCAGCAGCCCACGGGACATGAACACTGAAGCTTTCTTT.